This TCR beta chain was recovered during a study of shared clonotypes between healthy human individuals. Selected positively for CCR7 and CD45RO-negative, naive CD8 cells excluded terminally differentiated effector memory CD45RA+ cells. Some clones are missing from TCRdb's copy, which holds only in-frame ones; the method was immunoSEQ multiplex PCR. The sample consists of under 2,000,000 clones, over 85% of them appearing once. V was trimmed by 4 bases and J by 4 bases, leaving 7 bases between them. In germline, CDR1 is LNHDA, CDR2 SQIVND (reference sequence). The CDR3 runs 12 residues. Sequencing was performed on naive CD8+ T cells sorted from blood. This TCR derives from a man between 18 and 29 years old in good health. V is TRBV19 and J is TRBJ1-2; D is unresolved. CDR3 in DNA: TGTGCCAGTAGTAAGCCCTTCTATGGCTACACCTTC. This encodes CASSKPFYGYTF.